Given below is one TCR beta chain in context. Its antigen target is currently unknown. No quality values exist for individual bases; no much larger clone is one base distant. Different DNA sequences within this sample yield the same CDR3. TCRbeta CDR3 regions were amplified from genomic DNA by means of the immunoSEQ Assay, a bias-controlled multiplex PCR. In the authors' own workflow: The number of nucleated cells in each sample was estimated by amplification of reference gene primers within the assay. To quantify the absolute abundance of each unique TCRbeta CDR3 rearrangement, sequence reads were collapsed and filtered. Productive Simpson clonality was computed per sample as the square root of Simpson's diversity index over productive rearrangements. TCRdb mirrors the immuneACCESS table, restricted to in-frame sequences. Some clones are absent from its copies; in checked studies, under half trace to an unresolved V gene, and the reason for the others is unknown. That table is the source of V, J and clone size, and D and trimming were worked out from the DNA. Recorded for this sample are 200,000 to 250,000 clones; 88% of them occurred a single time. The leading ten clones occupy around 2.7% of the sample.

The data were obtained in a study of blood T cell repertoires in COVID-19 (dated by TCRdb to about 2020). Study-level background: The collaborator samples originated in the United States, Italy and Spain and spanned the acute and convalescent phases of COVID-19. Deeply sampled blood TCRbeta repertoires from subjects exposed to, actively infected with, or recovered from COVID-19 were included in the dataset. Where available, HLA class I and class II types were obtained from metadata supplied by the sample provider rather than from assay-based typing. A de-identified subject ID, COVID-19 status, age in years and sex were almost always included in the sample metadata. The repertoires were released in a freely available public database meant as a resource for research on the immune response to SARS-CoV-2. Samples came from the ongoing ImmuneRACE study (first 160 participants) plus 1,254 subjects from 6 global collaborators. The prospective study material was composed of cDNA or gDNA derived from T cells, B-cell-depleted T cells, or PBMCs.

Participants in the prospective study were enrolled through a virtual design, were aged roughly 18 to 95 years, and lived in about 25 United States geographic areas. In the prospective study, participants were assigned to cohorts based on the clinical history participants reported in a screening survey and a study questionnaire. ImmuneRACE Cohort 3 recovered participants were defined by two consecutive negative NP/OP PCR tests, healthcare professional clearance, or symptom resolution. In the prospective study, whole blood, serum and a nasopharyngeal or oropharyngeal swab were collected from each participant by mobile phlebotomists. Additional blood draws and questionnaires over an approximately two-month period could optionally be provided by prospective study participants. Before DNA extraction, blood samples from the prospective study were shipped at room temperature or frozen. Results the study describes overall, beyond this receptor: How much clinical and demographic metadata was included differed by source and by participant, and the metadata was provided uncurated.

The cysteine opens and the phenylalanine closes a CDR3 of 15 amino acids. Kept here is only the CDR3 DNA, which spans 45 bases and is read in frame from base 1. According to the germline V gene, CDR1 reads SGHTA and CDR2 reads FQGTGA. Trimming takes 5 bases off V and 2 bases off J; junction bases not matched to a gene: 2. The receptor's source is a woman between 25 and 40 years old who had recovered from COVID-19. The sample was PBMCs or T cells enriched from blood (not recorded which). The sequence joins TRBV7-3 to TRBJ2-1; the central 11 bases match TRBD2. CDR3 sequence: CASSLSGGAYNEQFF. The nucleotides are TGTGCCAGCAGCCTTAGCGGGGGGGCCTACAATGAGCAGTTCTTC.